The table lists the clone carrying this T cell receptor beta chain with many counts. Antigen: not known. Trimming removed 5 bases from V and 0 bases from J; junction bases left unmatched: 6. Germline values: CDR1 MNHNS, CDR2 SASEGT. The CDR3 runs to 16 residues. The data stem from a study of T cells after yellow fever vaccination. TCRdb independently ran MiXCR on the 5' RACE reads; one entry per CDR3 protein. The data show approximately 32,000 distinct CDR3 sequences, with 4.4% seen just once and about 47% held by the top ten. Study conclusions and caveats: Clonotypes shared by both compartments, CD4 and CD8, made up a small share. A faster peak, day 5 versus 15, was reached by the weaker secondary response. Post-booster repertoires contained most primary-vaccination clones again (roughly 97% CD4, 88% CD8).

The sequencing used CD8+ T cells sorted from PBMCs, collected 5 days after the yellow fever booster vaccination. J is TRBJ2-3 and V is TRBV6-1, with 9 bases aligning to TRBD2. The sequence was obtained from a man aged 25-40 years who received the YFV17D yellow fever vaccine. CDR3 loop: CASSTSSGASTDTQYF. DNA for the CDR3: TGTGCCAGCAGTACGTCTAGCGGGGCCAGCACAGATACGCAGTATTTT.